This T cell receptor (beta chain) originates from a study of cytomegalovirus exposure and HLA in healthy donors (dated by TCRdb to about 2017). About the study as a whole: An earlier analysis of some 600 of the donors reported approximately 260 Gb of sequence data and some 110 million unique TCR beta sequences obtained from around 190 million T cells. An early release covering approximately 600 HLA-typed donors comprised about 290 gigabases of sequencing data and around 85 million unique TCR sequences. Of the roughly 400 genotyped donors, 65% to 90% fell in the genetic ancestry cluster associated with self-reported Caucasian donors. The aim of the study was to test whether cataloging public T cell receptors could identify signatures of past pathogen exposure. Using immunosequencing, the study profiled T cell repertoires from about 620 subjects and related those repertoires to cytomegalovirus serostatus. In addition to the first cohort of 666 subjects, a separate validation cohort of 130 or so different subjects was used. The study combined high-throughput TCR immunosequencing, statistical association of individual TCRs with disease status, and machine learning to predict cytomegalovirus infection status. To study patterns of TCR occurrence, a later analysis re-analyzed previously published TCR beta repertoires from 700 or so donors and added high-resolution HLA genotyping. Rather than drawing on any new phenotypic data, the later analysis identified candidate immune exposures from TCR beta sequences and the way those sequences occurred across donors. An earlier analysis of 587 of the donors used high-throughput TCR beta sequencing to judge whether each TCR beta V gene segment behaved as functional or pseudogenic. Donor age, sex, ethnicity and CMV serostatus were compiled alongside the repertoire data. In a later genetic analysis, genome-wide SNP genotypes for about three fifths of the 666 donors were used, and that subset was treated as a discovery cohort. Every discovery cohort repertoire had been produced on one sequencing platform. Class I and class II HLA loci were covered by the typing at four-digit resolution. Typing coverage varied by locus: roughly 629-640 donors for A, B, C, DRB1 and DQB1; under 550 for DQA1; approximately 570 for DPA1; roughly 470 for DPB1. Because of strong linkage in the cohort, roughly five DR-DQ haplotypes were treated as single units for association and clustering. Among some 400 genotyped donors of the cohort, an average of approximately 200,000 unique TCR beta nucleotide sequences was sequenced per donor, of which about 20% were non-productive.

On this clone itself: Its antigen remains unidentified. No base quality information exists; no much larger clone differs at one position.

The cohort comprised more than 550 healthy bone marrow donors. At the time of sampling, all cohort members were nominally healthy, though unrecorded immune exposures were likely present. The donor tested CMV seropositive and was one of the 289 seropositive cohort members. A peripheral blood sample was collected from each donor, and TCR beta sequencing was performed on peripheral blood mononuclear cells. Genomic DNA extraction from the blood cell samples was performed with the Qiagen DNeasy Blood Extraction Kit. Receptors were amplified or captured by the immunoSEQ multiplex PCR assay. A mixture of 60 forward primers for TCR Vbeta segments and 13 reverse primers for TCR Jbeta segments was used in the multiplex PCR. The CDR3 region of rearranged TCR beta genes was amplified from genomic DNA with a multiplex PCR assay. The amplified TCR beta libraries were sequenced on the Illumina HiSeq System as 87-base-pair reads. Per the authors' processing: A later analysis tallied 75 million to 95 million unique TCR beta chains across the 600 to 700 repertoires, and some 10 million of those chains were shared by two or more donors. To remove PCR and sequencing errors, raw reads were error-corrected and collapsed into unique sequences using a nearest-neighbor algorithm that merged closely related sequences. CDR3 sequences were aligned to IMGT reference sequences to assign V, D and J gene segments. Each retained sequence needed at least a six-nucleotide match to both a V gene segment and a J gene segment. Rearrangements were classified as productive when the CDR3 lacked stop codons and remained in frame with V and J, and all other rearrangements were classified as non-productive. CDR3 was defined according to IMGT convention as the region running from the second conserved V-encoded cysteine to the conserved J-encoded phenylalanine. In an earlier analysis of roughly 610 of the donors, sequences lacking an unambiguous match to a single V gene segment were excluded. In an earlier analysis of some 590 of the donors, a V segment was called functional when productive rearrangements were above 56.7%, and segregating when the standard deviation between donors exceeded 5%. To diagnose cytomegalovirus status from the catalog of TCR beta chain sequences, a statistical classification framework was built. In a later analysis, TCR nucleotide sequences were compared against IMGT/GENE-DB human TR gene sequences so that V and J genes could be assigned. The TCRdist pipeline was used in a later analysis to assign CDR3 sequences and most-parsimonious VDJ recombination scenarios. In a later analysis, every TCR beta chain was defined by the combination of its CDR3 amino acid sequence and its V-gene family, and reads without a unique V-gene family were dropped. To address suspected cross-contamination and a sequencing artifact, a later analysis removed 550 to 750 highly shared, low-generation-probability nucleotide sequences. For each public chain, a later analysis derived a clonal expansion index from normalized ranks of inferred template counts within each repertoire. In a later analysis, generation probabilities were computed with a VDJ recombination model fitted to out-of-frame rearrangements, and the resulting probabilities were checked against IGoR. Hypergeometric tests were used in a later analysis to score TCR-TCR, TCR-HLA and TCR-CMV co-occurrence, with a repertoire-size bias correction applied to the TCR pairs. A later analysis estimated false discovery rates by permuting HLA or CMV assignments 20 times. In a later analysis, co-occurring TCRs were grouped with DBSCAN, and TCRdist sequence similarity was added when clustering was performed within HLA-allele-positive subsets. Repertoires with fewer than 30,000 or more than 120,000 public chains were left out of co-occurrence clustering, as were four to six repertoires with anomalous nucleotide sharing. The table was pulled from immuneACCESS by TCRdb, which kept in-frame rearrangements only. Such tables lose some clones; where checked, under half of the loss comes from unresolved V genes, and the rest has no known cause. The DNA gave D and trimming, while V, J and clone size come from that table. The sample has approximately 35,000 clones on record, roughly two thirds of them singletons. Jointly, the top ten make up around 10% of the sample.

V is cut back by 4 bases and J by 6 bases, with 7 bases in the junction unmatched. There are 14 amino acids in the CDR3, from cysteine to phenylalanine inclusive. The CDR3 DNA has 42 bases and is translated from base 1. Sequences KGHSH (CDR1) and LQKENI (CDR2) are obtained from the germline V gene. Findings and caveats that apply to the study as a whole: In an earlier analysis of fewer than 700 of the donors, most TCR beta V segments appeared in productive rearrangements about 87% or about 30% of the time, broadly matching IMGT annotations. In a later genetic analysis, fewer N-insertions in productive TCRs were reported among donors in an Asian-associated ancestry cluster than the roughly 700-donor mean. In a later genetic analysis, a missense DCLRE1C variant was associated with V-gene and J-gene trimming of TCR beta chains, and the association was replicated in an independent cohort. This cohort had only TCR beta chains sequenced, and the lack of alpha or paired-chain data limited which features could be detected. A group of highly shared sequence variants was considered likely to be a technical artifact of the sequencing pipeline. Cytomegalovirus status was reported to be diagnosed by the classifier with high specificity and sensitivity in both the original and validation cohorts. A total of 150 or so TCR beta chains were listed by the study as associated with cytomegalovirus. According to a later analysis, parvovirus B19, influenza, CMV and Epstein-Barr virus appeared linked to several top co-occurrence clusters. Three of the identified cytomegalovirus-associated TCR beta chains were confirmed in vitro to be specific for cytomegalovirus antigens. In a later analysis, HLA-associated TCR beta chains were found to be more clonally expanded and to have lower generation probabilities than equally common non-associated chains. A later analysis found that TCR association rates varied across HLA loci, with DRB1 alleles showing the most associated TCRs and HLA-C alleles the fewest. Immune exposure information for the cohort was limited to CMV serostatus. Because HLA typing was unavailable for some donors at each locus, only the typed subset was used in association tests. Correlated functional status among segregating V segments might reflect linkage disequilibrium, but an unknown experimental factor could not be ruled out. According to a later analysis, most CMV-associated TCR beta chains appeared to be HLA-restricted, and the HLA associations seemed to be driven largely by CMV exposure. Strong co-occurrence of HLA alleles, especially DR and DQ, made assigning TCR associations to individual alleles difficult. Sequencing depth was assumed to be roughly uniform across donors in the presence/absence analyses, though that assumption may not hold. Most TCR sequences were seen in very few donors, while some public TCRs were found in many individuals. Specific HLA alleles were associated with 16,951 TCR beta sequences at a false discovery rate of 0.05 in a later analysis. The 87-base-pair reads could not distinguish some IMGT-functional V segments, including TRBV6-2 and TRBV6-3, so those segments were excluded. A further reported finding was that TCR beta sequences accurately predicted the HLA-A and HLA-B alleles for most subjects in the first cohort. The authors suggested that the approach could potentially be extended to other disease states and immunological phenotypes. Because counts were too low, about 17 rarely observed V segments, including chromosome 9 orphons, were excluded from the earlier analysis of around 640 of the donors.

Source material: PBMCs. The TCR was taken from a man aged 40-50 years in good health and CMV-seropositive. The chain couples TRBV18 to TRBJ2-7; 9 bases in the junction line up with TRBD1. The nucleotide sequence reads as follows: TGTGCCAGCTCACTCCGGGACAGGGATGGCGAGCAGTACTTC. It codes for CASSLRDRDGEQYF.